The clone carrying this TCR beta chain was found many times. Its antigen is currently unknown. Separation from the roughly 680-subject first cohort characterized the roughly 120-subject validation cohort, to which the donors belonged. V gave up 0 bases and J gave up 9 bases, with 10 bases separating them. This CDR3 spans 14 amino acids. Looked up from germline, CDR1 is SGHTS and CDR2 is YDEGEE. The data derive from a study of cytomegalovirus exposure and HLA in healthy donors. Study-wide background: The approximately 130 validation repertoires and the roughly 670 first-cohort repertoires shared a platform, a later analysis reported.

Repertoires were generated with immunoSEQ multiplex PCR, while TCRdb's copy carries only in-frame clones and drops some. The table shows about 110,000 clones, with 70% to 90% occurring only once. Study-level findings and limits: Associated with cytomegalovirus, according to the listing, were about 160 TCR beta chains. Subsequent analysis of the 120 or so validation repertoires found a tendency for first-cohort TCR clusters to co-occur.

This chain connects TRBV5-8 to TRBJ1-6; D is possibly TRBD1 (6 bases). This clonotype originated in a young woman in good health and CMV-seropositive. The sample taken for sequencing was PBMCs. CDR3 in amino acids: CASSLVQGVSPLHF. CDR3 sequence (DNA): TGTGCCAGCAGCTTGGTACAGGGAGTTTCACCCCTCCACTTT.